Listed below are T cell receptor beta chains from one sample, sequenced in a study of T cell responses to AZD1222 COVID-19 vaccine. Libraries were prepared by immunoSEQ multiplex PCR; TCRdb keeps only in-frame clonotypes and omits some of them. The sample contains about 98,000 clones, 85% to 90% of which appear only once. The sequencing here drew on peripheral blood, taken on day 0 of AZD1222 vaccination. Receptor source: an adult in good health. CDR3s include the opening cysteine and the closing phenylalanine or tryptophan. D genes are given only for firm matches. A row's size may be missing; if present it is once, few, many or a size class.

clone size | J gene | V gene | D gene | CDR3 protein | CDR3 DNA
. | TRBJ2-1 | TRBV13 | . | CASSLRGTAYNEQFF | TGTGCCAGCAGCTTACGGGGGACAGCTTACAATGAGCAGTTCTTC
. | TRBJ1-6 | TRBV6-5 | . | CASTIEGVYSPLHF | TGTGCCAGTACTATTGAAGGGGTTTATTCACCCCTCCACTTT
. | TRBJ1-1 | TRBV29-1 | . | CSAVQGGGWTEAFF | TGCAGCGCTGTACAGGGAGGGGGGTGGACTGAAGCTTTCTTT
. | TRBJ1-1 | TRBV4-3 | . | CASSQDSWTTEAFF | TGCGCCAGCAGCCAAGATAGTTGGACCACTGAAGCTTTCTTT
. | TRBJ2-3 | TRBV7-8 | TRBD1 | CASSAGQGRGTDTQYF | TGTGCCAGCAGCGCCGGACAGGGTAGAGGCACAGATACGCAGTATTTT
. | TRBJ1-5 | TRBV5-6 | . | CASSLEQGLGQPQHF | TGTGCCAGCAGCTTGGAGCAGGGTCTCGGTCAGCCCCAGCATTTT
. | TRBJ2-2 | TRBV11-2 | . | CASSLVGAPGELFF | TGTGCCAGCAGCTTAGTAGGTGCCCCCGGGGAGCTGTTTTTT
. | TRBJ2-3 | TRBV2 | . | CASSKRQNTDTQYF | TGTGCCAGCAGTAAGAGACAGAATACAGATACGCAGTATTTT
. | TRBJ2-1 | TRBV9 | . | CASSVAITQRHNEQFF | TGTGCCAGCAGCGTAGCTATCACTCAACGGCACAATGAGCAGTTCTTC
. | TRBJ2-1 | TRBV11-2 | TRBD1 | CASSQGQPHNEQFF | TGTGCCAGCAGCCAGGGACAGCCGCACAATGAGCAGTTCTTC
. | TRBJ2-1 | TRBV5-4 | . | CASNQAERFYNEQFF | TGTGCCAGCAACCAGGCCGAGAGGTTTTACAATGAGCAGTTCTTC
. | TRBJ1-2 | TRBV5-8 | . | CASRVWGYGYTF | TGTGCCAGCAGGGTATGGGGCTATGGCTACACCTTC
. | TRBJ1-5 | TRBV5-4 | . | CASSFGGQTSNQPQHF | TGTGCCAGCAGCTTCGGTGGACAGACTAGCAATCAGCCCCAGCATTTT
. | TRBJ1-5 | TRBV7-9 | . | CASSSRARGTQHF | TGTGCCAGCAGCTCCCGGGCCCGGGGAACCCAGCATTTT
. | TRBJ2-7 | TRBV30 | TRBD1 | CAWSVPHRGYEQYF | TGTGCCTGGAGTGTACCGCACAGGGGCTACGAGCAGTACTTC
. | TRBJ2-1 | TRBV30 | TRBD2 | CAWRPPGLAGYNEQFF | TGTGCCTGGAGGCCGCCGGGACTAGCGGGCTACAATGAGCAGTTCTTC
. | TRBJ2-1 | TRBV7-2 | . | CASSLAFEVNEQFF | TGTGCCAGCAGCTTAGCTTTTGAGGTAAATGAGCAGTTCTTC
. | TRBJ1-5 | TRBV12-3/TRBV12-4 | . | CASSDSEQPQHF | TGTGCCAGCAGCGATTCGGAACAGCCCCAGCATTTT
. | TRBJ1-1 | TRBV7-3 | TRBD1 | CASSPTPGGQGAGTEAFF | TGTGCCAGCAGCCCAACGCCGGGGGGGCAGGGGGCCGGCACTGAAGCTTTCTTT
. | TRBJ1-2 | TRBV19 | . | CASSPRQYNGYTF | TGTGCCAGTAGTCCACGACAGTATAATGGCTACACCTTC
. | TRBJ2-2 | TRBV28 | . | CASSSPGGSGELFF | TGTGCCAGCAGTTCACCGGGTGGTTCTGGGGAGCTGTTTTTT
. | TRBJ1-1 | TRBV3-1/TRBV3-2 | . | CASSIQGNTEAFF | TGTGCCAGCAGCATACAGGGGAACACTGAAGCTTTCTTT
. | TRBJ1-4 | TRBV5-1 | . | CASSLGGKRSEKLFF | TGCGCCAGCAGCTTGGGGGGGAAAAGAAGTGAAAAACTGTTTTTT
. | TRBJ1-5 | TRBV6-5 | TRBD1 | CASSYVGTGSQPQHF | TGTGCCAGCAGTTACGTCGGGACAGGGAGTCAGCCCCAGCATTTT
. | TRBJ2-3 | TRBV7-3 | TRBD2 | CASSLSGGTDTQYF | TGTGCCAGCAGCCTTAGCGGGGGCACAGATACGCAGTATTTT
. | TRBJ1-1 | TRBV5-1 | . | CASSRSLNTEAFF | TGCGCCAGCAGCCGTTCGCTGAACACTGAAGCTTTCTTT
. | TRBJ1-5 | TRBV2 | . | CASSRGTPSDQPQHF | TGTGCCAGCAGCCGGGGGACTCCGAGCGATCAGCCCCAGCATTTT
. | TRBJ1-4 | TRBV9 | . | CASSVGGNNEKLFF | TGTGCCAGCAGCGTAGGGGGGAATAATGAAAAACTGTTTTTT
. | TRBJ1-1 | TRBV28 | . | CASKVNTEAFF | TGTGCCAGCAAGGTTAACACTGAAGCTTTCTTT
once | TRBJ2-5 | TRBV6-5 | . | CASSRDRQWETQYF | TGTGCCAGCAGTCGGGACCGTCAATGGGAGACCCAGTACTTC
. | TRBJ2-1 | TRBV9 | TRBD2 | CASSSRLAGGLVGNEQFF | TGTGCCAGCAGCTCCCGACTAGCGGGAGGCCTCGTAGGGAATGAGCAGTTCTTC
once | TRBJ2-7 | TRBV9 | . | CASSVDMRQGEQYF | TGTGCCAGCAGCGTAGATATGCGGCAAGGCGAGCAGTACTTC
. | TRBJ2-7 | TRBV7-2 | . | CASSRTDYEQYF | TGTGCCAGCAGCCGGACAGACTACGAGCAGTACTTC
. | TRBJ2-3 | TRBV19 | . | CASNTQGHTQYF | TGTGCCAGTAACACACAAGGGCATACGCAGTATTTT
. | TRBJ2-2 | TRBV6-4 | . | CASSSLYYTGELFF | TGTGCCAGCAGTTCACTGTACTACACCGGGGAGCTGTTTTTT
. | TRBJ1-6 | TRBV25-1 | TRBD1 | CASSDRGQGWNSPLHF | TGTGCCAGCAGTGACCGCGGACAGGGATGGAATTCACCCCTCCACTTT
. | TRBJ1-6 | TRBV6-2/TRBV6-3 | . | CASSRDIRYNSPLHF | TGTGCCAGCAGCCGGGACATAAGATATAATTCACCCCTCCACTTT
. | TRBJ1-5 | TRBV6-5 | . | CASRTTSARQPQHF | TGTGCCAGCAGGACAACTTCCGCGCGTCAGCCCCAGCATTTT
. | TRBJ2-2 | TRBV5-4 | TRBD1 | CASSPTGDTGELFF | TGTGCCAGCAGCCCGACAGGGGACACCGGGGAGCTGTTTTTT
. | TRBJ1-4 | TRBV6-5 | TRBD1 | CARTDRINEKLFF | TGTGCCAGGACGGACAGGATTAATGAAAAACTGTTTTTT